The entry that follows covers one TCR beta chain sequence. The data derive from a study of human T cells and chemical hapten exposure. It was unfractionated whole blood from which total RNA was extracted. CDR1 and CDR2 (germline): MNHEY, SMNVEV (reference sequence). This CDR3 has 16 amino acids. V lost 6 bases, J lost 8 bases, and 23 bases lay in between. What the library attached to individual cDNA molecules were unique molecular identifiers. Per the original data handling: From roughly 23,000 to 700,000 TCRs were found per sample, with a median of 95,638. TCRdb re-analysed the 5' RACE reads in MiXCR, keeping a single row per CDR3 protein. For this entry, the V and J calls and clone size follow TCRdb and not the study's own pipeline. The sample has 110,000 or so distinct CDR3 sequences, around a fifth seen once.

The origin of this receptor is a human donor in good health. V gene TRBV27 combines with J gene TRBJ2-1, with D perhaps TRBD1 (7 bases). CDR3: CASSQNRGGFQDEQFF. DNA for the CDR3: TGTGCCAGCAGCCAGAACAGGGGAGGTTTTCAGGATGAGCAGTTCTTC.